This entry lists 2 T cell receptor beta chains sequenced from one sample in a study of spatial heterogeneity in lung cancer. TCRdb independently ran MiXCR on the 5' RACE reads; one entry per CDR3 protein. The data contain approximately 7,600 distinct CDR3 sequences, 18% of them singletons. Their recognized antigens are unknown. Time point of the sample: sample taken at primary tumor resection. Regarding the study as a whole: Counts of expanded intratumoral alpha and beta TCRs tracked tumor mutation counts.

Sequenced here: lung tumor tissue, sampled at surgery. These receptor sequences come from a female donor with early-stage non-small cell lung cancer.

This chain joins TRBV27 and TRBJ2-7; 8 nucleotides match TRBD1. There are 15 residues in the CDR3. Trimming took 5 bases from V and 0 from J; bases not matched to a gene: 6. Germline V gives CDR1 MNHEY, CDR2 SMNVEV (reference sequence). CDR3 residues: CASSPRTGSSYEQYF. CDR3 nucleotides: TGTGCCAGCAGTCCAAGGACAGGGAGCTCCTACGAGCAGTACTTC.

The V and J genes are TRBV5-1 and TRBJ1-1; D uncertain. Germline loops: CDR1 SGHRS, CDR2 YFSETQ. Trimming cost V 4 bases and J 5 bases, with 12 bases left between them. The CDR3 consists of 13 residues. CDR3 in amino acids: CASSRQAWTEAFF. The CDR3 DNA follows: TGCGCCAGCAGCAGGCAGGCTTGGACTGAAGCTTTCTTT.